This T cell receptor (beta chain) was identified in a study of cytomegalovirus exposure and HLA in healthy donors. Study-level findings and limits: Rates of TCR association differed by HLA locus in a later analysis, with DRB1 highest and HLA-C lowest. Most CMV-associated TCR beta chains were later found to appear HLA-restricted. Cytomegalovirus association was assigned to more than 150 TCR beta chains. An ancestry cluster, one associated with Asian ancestry, reportedly showed fewer N-insertions than the approximately 700-donor mean in a later analysis.

Comments on this clone: Its matching antigen is unknown.

Trimming cost V 2 bases and J 2 bases; bases outside gene matches: 8. The CDR3 loop spans 18 amino acids. The V gene's germline CDR1 is SGHVS and CDR2 FQNEAQ. 13 Jbeta primers and 60 Vbeta primers were used for the PCR. This table comes from immunoSEQ multiplex PCR, and its TCRdb copy is limited to in-frame clones, with some not included. The table records about 150,000 clones, 73% of them present only once. Specimen: PBMCs. This TCR was sampled from a woman between 18 and 29 years old in good health and CMV-seropositive. The chain combines TRBV7-8 with TRBJ2-1, with 11 bases identical to TRBD2. CDR3 coding DNA: TGTGCCAGCAGCTTAACTCGCTCTAGCGGGGGGACCTACAATGAGCAGTTCTTC. It encodes CASSLTRSSGGTYNEQFF.